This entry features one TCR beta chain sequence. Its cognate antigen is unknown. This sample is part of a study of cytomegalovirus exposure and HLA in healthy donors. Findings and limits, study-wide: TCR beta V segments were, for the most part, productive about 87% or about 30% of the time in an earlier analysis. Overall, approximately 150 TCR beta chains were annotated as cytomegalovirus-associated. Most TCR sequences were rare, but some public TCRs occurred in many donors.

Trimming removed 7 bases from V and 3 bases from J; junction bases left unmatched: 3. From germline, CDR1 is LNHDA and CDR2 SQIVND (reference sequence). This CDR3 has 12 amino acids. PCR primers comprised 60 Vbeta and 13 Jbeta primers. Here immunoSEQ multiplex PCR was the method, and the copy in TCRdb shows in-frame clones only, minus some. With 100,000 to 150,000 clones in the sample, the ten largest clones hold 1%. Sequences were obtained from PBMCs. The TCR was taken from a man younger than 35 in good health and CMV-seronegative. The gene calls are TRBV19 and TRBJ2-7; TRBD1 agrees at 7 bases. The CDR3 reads CASKNRGYEQYF. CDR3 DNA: TGTGCCAGTAAGAACAGGGGCTACGAGCAGTACTTC.